This T cell receptor (beta chain) stems from a study of blood T cell repertoires in COVID-19. Overall study: Sources were T cells, B-cell-depleted T cells, or PBMCs; the material itself was cDNA or gDNA.

J was trimmed by 4 bases and V by 4 bases; bases with no gene match: 4. This CDR3 region has 15 residues. CDR1 is SGHDN, CDR2 FVKESK, per germline. The data were produced by immunoSEQ multiplex PCR, yet TCRdb's version contains in-frame clones alone and is incomplete. The sample lists 150,000 to 190,000 clones; around 84% were seen once. Each recovered donor of Cohort 3 presented with two negative PCRs, clearance, or symptom resolution. The chain couples TRBV14 to TRBJ2-3; 11 bases are shared with TRBD2. The clonotype was recovered from a man between 50 and 59 years old who had recovered from COVID-19. Sequenced material: PBMCs or T cells enriched from blood (not recorded which). The CDR3 loop reads CASSLTSGSSDTQYF. The CDR3 coding sequence is TGTGCCAGCAGCCTCACTAGCGGGAGTTCAGATACGCAGTATTTT.